This T cell receptor (beta chain) was sequenced during a study of blood T cell repertoires in COVID-19. Study-wide background: There were acute and convalescent COVID-19 samples, and they came from the United States, Italy and Spain. T cells, B-cell-depleted T cells, or PBMCs supplied cDNA or gDNA.

The CDR3 sequence is 14 residues long. V dropped 5 bases and J dropped 0 bases, with 10 bases sitting between them. Looked up from germline, CDR1 is SGHNT and CDR2 is YENEEA. Original data processing: From reference gene primer amplification, estimates of nucleated cell counts were derived. Generated by immunoSEQ multiplex PCR, the TCRdb table keeps only in-frame clones and is missing some. The DNA gave D and trimming, while V, J and clone size come from that table. Of some 150,000 clones in the sample, over 80% were seen once. The receptor was derived from a man aged 45-65 years with active COVID-19. Sequences were obtained from peripheral blood. This rearrangement joins TRBV11-3 to TRBJ2-5; D is undetermined. The CDR3 nucleotides read TGTGCCAGCAGCCCTACTTCGGACCAAGAGACCCAGTACTTC. Protein sequence: CASSPTSDQETQYF.